The 21 T cell receptor beta chains reported below all come from one sample, sequenced in a study of shared clonotypes between healthy human individuals. Only CD45RO-negative cells positively selected for CCR7 counted as naive CD8 cells, so terminally differentiated effector memory CD45RA+ cells were excluded. The repertoire was sequenced with immunoSEQ multiplex PCR; TCRdb's copy has only in-frame clones and lacks some. The table includes some 2,000,000 clones, about 95% detected once. Sequencing was done on a sample of naive CD8+ T cells sorted from blood. The receptors were gathered from a man aged 18 to 30 in good health.

In regard to this clone: This CDR3 is also generated by other DNA sequences in the sample. V gene TRBV5-1 combines with J gene TRBJ2-1; no clear D gene. The CDR3 is made up of 12 amino acids. V was pared by 2 bases and J by 1 base, with 1 base between. CDR1 and CDR2 from the germline V gene are SGHRS and YFSETQ. The CDR3 is CASSLSYNEQFF. CDR3 nucleotides: TGCGCCAGCAGCTTATCCTACAATGAGCAGTTCTTC. The complete variable domain, with remaining parts taken from reference TRBV5-1 and TRBJ2-1, reads KAGVTQTPRYLIKTRGQQVTLSCSPISGHRSVSWYQQTPGQGLQFLFEYFSETQRNKGNFPGRFSGRQFSNSRSEMNVSTLELGDSALYLCASSLSYNEQFFGPGTRLTVL.

The genes are TRBV27 and TRBJ2-1; 7 bases fit TRBD2. The CDR3 has 15 amino acids. J lost 4 bases, V lost 4 bases, and 7 bases had no gene match. CDR1 and CDR2 (germline): MNHEY, SMNVEV (reference sequence). Here the CDR3 reads CASSSPGRGYNEQFF. CDR3 nucleotides: TGTGCCAGCAGTTCCCCCGGGCGGGGGTACAATGAGCAGTTCTTC.

The rearrangement uses TRBV4-1 and TRBJ2-1, with a tentative D call TRBD2 (5 bases). The CDR3 covers 15 residues. Per germline, CDR1 MGHRA and CDR2 YSYEKL. The V end lost 2 bases, the J end lost 6 bases, and 14 bases lay between the germline ends. The DNA for the CDR3 is TGCGCCAGCAGCCAACAAGCCGGGAACGCCAATGAGCAGTTCTTC. Translation: CASSQQAGNANEQFF.

The chain couples TRBV28 to TRBJ2-3; D ambiguous. The germline V gene encodes CDR1 MDHEN and CDR2 SYDVKM. V was cut by 8 bases and J by 3 bases, with 12 bases left in between. This CDR3 has 13 residues. CDR3 DNA: TGTGCCAGCGAATCAAGGGATACAGATACGCAGTATTTT. Protein: CASESRDTDTQYF.

The chain employs TRBV20-1 and TRBJ2-5; D may be TRBD1 or TRBD2 (5 bases each). Germline V gives CDR1 DFQATT, CDR2 SNEGSKA (reference sequence). Trimming removed 5 bases at V and 6 bases at J, with 10 bases between. CDR3 length: 11 residues. In DNA form, the CDR3 reads TGCAGTGCTCCCGAGGGGAAGACCCAGTACTTC. Amino acids: CSAPEGKTQYF.

J is TRBJ2-1 and V is TRBV19; D remains unclear. Deletions cut 5 bases from V and 5 bases from J, with 16 bases between. This CDR3 has 15 amino acids. Germline assignment: CDR1 LNHDA and CDR2 SQIVND (reference sequence). The CDR3 loop reads CASSSAEVTHNEQFF. CDR3 sequence (DNA): TGTGCCAGTAGTTCTGCTGAGGTAACCCACAATGAGCAGTTCTTC.

The chain links TRBV6-6 to TRBJ2-5; D is unresolved. Near its end, the DNA agrees better with TRBJ2-7, so the J call may be wrong. The germline CDR1 and CDR2 sequences are MNHNY and SVGAGI (reference sequence). This CDR3 contains 12 residues. CDR3 protein: CASSYVGPEQYF. The CDR3 DNA reads as TGTGCCAGCAGTTACGTGGGTCCCGAGCAGTACTTC.

This rearrangement joins TRBV28 to TRBJ1-5; 9 bases are a match to TRBD1. CDR3 size: 16 residues. Germline CDR1 reads MDHEN; CDR2 reads SYDVKM. The V segment lost 5 bases and the J segment 2 bases; nucleotides outside the gene matches: 7. The CDR3: CASSPTGGPGNQPQHF. In DNA form, the CDR3 reads TGTGCCAGCAGTCCGACAGGGGGTCCTGGCAATCAGCCCCAGCATTTT.

The J gene is TRBJ2-6, the V gene TRBV27; D possibly matches TRBD1 or TRBD2 (6 bases each). The CDR3 covers 17 residues. V shed 6 bases and J shed 0 bases, with 15 bases lying between them. Germline CDR1 MNHEY, CDR2 SMNVEV (reference sequence). Written as DNA, the CDR3 is TGTGCCAGCAGGCCGTCTGGGGGGCTCTCTGGGGCCAACGTCCTGACTTTC. Protein sequence: CASRPSGGLSGANVLTF.

For this clone: A much bigger clone sits one base away, suggesting this may be a read error. Written as DNA, the CDR3 is TGTGCCAGCAGCAAGAACACCGGGGAGCTGTTTTTT. Translating gives CASSKNTGELFF. V and J are TRBV7-9 and TRBJ2-2; D call uncertain. CDR1 is SEHNR and CDR2 is FQNEAQ in the germline V gene (reference sequence). V was cut by 5 bases and J by 1 base, with 2 bases left in between. The CDR3 has 12 residues.

The genes are TRBV12-2 and TRBJ2-1; the DNA was not compared with TRBD1, the D call given in the table. TRBV12-2 is described as a pseudogene. This CDR3 has 21 amino acids. The chain's CDR3 is CASRLGEYSQWWQGSYNEQFF. DNA for the CDR3: TGTGCAAGTCGCTTAGGAGAATATTCCCAATGGTGGCAGGGATCCTACAATGAGCAGTTCTTC.

CDR3 region: CASSSDYLTSGGSYNEQFF. CDR3 DNA sequence: TGTGCCAGCAGCTCCGACTACTTGACTAGCGGGGGGTCCTACAATGAGCAGTTCTTC. The rearrangement uses TRBV7-9 and TRBJ2-1; 13 bases are a match to TRBD2. The CDR3 extends over 19 amino acids. Germline-derived CDR1 and CDR2 are SEHNR and FQNEAQ (reference sequence). The ends lost 4 bases at V and 1 base at J; junction bases unmatched: 10.

The J gene is TRBJ2-3, the V gene TRBV9; D ambiguous. The germline CDR1 and CDR2 sequences are SGDLS and YYNGEE. This CDR3 is built from 14 residues. Trimming took off 0 bases at V and 5 bases at J, with 10 bases between the two ends. CDR3 in DNA: TGTGCCAGCAGCGTAGGTATAGGGCAAGATACGCAGTATTTT. Translation gives CASSVGIGQDTQYF.

The V and J genes are TRBV21-1 and TRBJ2-2. TRBV21-1 is recorded as a pseudogene. This CDR3 comprises 16 residues. The CDR3 is CASIPPGAGRTGELFF. CDR3 sequence (DNA): TGTGCCAGCATCCCACCGGGGGCAGGTCGGACCGGGGAGCTGTTTTTT.

The chain is built from TRBV30 and TRBJ2-1; D might be TRBD1 (6 bases). The CDR3 is 14 amino acids. Trimming shortened V by 2 bases and J by 7 bases, and 15 bases separated the two germline ends. CDR1 is GTSNPN and CDR2 is SVGIG in the germline V gene (reference sequence). The CDR3 region is CAWSWQGSLNEQFF. The CDR3 region has the DNA TGTGCCTGGAGTTGGCAGGGGTCGTTGAATGAGCAGTTCTTC. The variable domain in full, completed from reference TRBV30 and TRBJ2-1, reads SQTIHQWPATLVQPVGSPLSLECTVEGTSNPNLYWYRQAAGRGLQLLFYSVGIGQISSEVPQNLSASRPQDRQFILSSKKLLLSDSGFYLCAWSWQGSLNEQFFGPGTRLTVL.

The chain combines TRBV5-1 with TRBJ2-7, with a possible D match to TRBD2 (6 bases). CDR3 length: 15 residues. Germline CDR1 reads SGHRS; CDR2 reads YFSETQ. The germline V and J ends were trimmed by 0 bases and 1 base, with 11 bases remaining between them. CDR3 nucleotides: TGCGCCAGCAGCTTGGTTCTAGGAGGGTCCTACGAGCAGTACTTC. It translates to CASSLVLGGSYEQYF.

Concerning this clone itself: This sample includes further DNA sequences coding for the same CDR3. The V and J genes are TRBV6-1 and TRBJ2-7, with 11 bases matching TRBD2. The CDR3 sequence is 15 residues long. Germline assignment: CDR1 MNHNS and CDR2 SASEGT. V gave up 2 bases and J gave up 2 bases; unmatched junction bases: 2. Here the CDR3 DNA reads TGTGCCAGCAGTGAAACTAGCGGGAGCCCCTACGAGCAGTACTTC. It codes for CASSETSGSPYEQYF.

J is TRBJ2-3 and V is TRBV5-6, with TRBD1 matching over 7 bases. The V segment lost 2 bases and the J segment 1 base; nucleotides outside the gene matches: 1. This CDR3 spans 14 amino acids. In germline, CDR1 is SGHDT, CDR2 YYEEEE. The CDR3 loop is CASSFGTGTDTQYF. CDR3 nucleotide sequence: TGTGCCAGCAGCTTCGGGACAGGCACAGATACGCAGTATTTT.

The sample holds a few counts of this clone. The chain recombines TRBV6-1 with TRBJ2-1; 11 positions match TRBD2. Germline V gives CDR1 MNHNS, CDR2 SASEGT. The CDR3 runs to 13 residues. J lost 4 bases, V lost 8 bases, and 1 base had no gene match. The CDR3 region is CASGTSGYNEQFF. The CDR3, as DNA: TGTGCCAGCGGGACTAGCGGATACAATGAGCAGTTCTTC.

This sequence joins TRBV6-1 and TRBJ2-7; perhaps D is TRBD1 or TRBD2 (5 bases each). Germline lookup yields CDR1 MNHNS and CDR2 SASEGT. This CDR3 region has 15 residues. V lost 7 bases to trimming and J lost 3 bases, with 19 bases between them. This chain's CDR3 is CASTLSEGPHYEQYF. As DNA, the CDR3 is TGTGCCAGCACCCTAAGCGAGGGGCCCCACTACGAGCAGTACTTC.

A word on this clone: The same CDR3 can be traced to other DNA sequences in this sample. The genes are TRBV7-9 and TRBJ2-7; D perhaps matches TRBD1 (6 bases). The CDR3 totals 14 residues. Germline V gives CDR1 SEHNR, CDR2 FQNEAQ (reference sequence). V lost 4 bases, J lost 5 bases, and 15 bases lay in between. CDR3 region: CASSSSGARDEQYF. The CDR3 coding sequence is TGTGCCAGCAGCTCCTCAGGGGCCCGGGACGAGCAGTACTTC.